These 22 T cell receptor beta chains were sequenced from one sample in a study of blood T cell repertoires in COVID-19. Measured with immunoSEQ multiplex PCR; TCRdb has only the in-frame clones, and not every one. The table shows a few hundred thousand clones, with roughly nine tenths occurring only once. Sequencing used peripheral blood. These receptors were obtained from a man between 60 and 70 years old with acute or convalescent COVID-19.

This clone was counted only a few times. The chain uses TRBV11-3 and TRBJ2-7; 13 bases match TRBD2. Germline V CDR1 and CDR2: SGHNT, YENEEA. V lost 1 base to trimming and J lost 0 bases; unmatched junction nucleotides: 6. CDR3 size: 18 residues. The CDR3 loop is CASSLGGLAGVSSYEQYF. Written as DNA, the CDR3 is TGTGCCAGCAGCTTAGGAGGACTAGCGGGAGTGAGCTCCTACGAGCAGTACTTC.

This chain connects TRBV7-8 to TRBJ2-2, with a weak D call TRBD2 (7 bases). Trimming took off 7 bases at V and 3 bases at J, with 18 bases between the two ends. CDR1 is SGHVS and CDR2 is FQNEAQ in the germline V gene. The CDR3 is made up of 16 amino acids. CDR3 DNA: TGTGCCAGCAACCTGGCCCGGGGGGCTGACACCGGGGAGCTGTTTTTT. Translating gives CASNLARGADTGELFF.

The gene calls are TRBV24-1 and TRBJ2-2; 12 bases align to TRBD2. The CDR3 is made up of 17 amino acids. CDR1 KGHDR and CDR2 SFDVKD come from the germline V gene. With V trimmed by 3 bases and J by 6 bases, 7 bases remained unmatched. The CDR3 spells CATSDPSGRARAGELFF. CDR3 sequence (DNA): TGTGCCACCAGTGATCCTAGCGGGAGGGCCAGGGCCGGGGAGCTGTTTTTT.

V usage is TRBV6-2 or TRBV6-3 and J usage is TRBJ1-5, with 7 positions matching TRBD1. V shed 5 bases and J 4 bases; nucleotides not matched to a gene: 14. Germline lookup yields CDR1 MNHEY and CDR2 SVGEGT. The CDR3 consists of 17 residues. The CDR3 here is CASSTRDTGALNQPQHF. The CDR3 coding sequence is TGTGCCAGCAGTACCCGGGATACAGGGGCCCTGAATCAGCCCCAGCATTTT.

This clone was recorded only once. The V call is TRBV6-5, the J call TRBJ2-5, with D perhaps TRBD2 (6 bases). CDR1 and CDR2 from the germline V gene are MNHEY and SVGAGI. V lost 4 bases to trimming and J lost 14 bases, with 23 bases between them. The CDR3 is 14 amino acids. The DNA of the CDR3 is TGTGCCAGCAGTTTGTTTAATGGAGGCGGGATAGTTTACTTC. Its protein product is CASSLFNGGGIVYF.

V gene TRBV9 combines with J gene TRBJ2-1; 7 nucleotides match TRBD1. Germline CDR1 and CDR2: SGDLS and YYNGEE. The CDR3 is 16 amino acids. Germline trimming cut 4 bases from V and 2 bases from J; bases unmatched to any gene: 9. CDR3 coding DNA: TGTGCCAGCAGCCCCCGGGACAGAGTTACCTACAATGAGCAGTTCTTC. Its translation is CASSPRDRVTYNEQFF.

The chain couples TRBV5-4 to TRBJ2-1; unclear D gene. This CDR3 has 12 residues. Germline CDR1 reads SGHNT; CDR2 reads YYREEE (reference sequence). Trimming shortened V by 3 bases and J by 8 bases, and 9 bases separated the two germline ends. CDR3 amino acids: CASSSRSDEQFF. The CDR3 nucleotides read TGTGCCAGCAGCTCCCGGTCGGATGAGCAGTTCTTC.

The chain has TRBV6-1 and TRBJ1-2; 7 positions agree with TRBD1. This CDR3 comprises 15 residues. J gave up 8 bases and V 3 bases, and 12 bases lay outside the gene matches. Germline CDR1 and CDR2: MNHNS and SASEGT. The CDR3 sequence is CASSDPGTAKGGYTF. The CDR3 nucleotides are TGTGCCAGCAGTGACCCCGGGACAGCTAAGGGCGGCTACACCTTC.

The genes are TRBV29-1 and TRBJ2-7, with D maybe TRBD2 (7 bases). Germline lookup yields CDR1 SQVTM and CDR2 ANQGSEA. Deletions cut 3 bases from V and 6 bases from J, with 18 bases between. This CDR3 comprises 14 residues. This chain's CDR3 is CSVEGGQVGIEQYF. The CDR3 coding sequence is TGCAGCGTTGAGGGGGGGCAAGTAGGAATCGAGCAGTACTTC.

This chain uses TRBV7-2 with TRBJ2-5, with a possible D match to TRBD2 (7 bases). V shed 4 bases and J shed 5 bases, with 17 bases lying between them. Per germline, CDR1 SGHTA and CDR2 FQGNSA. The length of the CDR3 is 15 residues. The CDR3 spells CASSSPRGAGETQYF. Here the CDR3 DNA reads TGTGCCAGCAGCTCCCCACGGGGGGCGGGGGAGACCCAGTACTTC.

The CDR3 region is CASSPNPGQGVNEQYF. The DNA of the CDR3 is TGTGCCAGCAGTCCTAATCCGGGACAGGGGGTAAACGAGCAGTACTTC. The chain joins TRBV27 to TRBJ2-7, with 11 bases fitting TRBD1. This CDR3 has 16 residues. CDR1 is MNHEY, CDR2 SMNVEV, per germline (reference sequence). With V trimmed by 5 bases and J by 5 bases, 11 bases remained unmatched.

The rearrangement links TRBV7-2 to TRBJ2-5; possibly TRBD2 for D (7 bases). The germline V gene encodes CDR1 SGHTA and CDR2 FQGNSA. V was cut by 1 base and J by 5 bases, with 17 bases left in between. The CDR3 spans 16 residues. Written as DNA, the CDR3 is TGTGCCAGCAGCTTAGAAAGGGGGAGGGCCCTTGAGACCCAGTACTTC. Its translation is CASSLERGRALETQYF. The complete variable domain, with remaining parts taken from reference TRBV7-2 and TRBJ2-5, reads GAGVSQSPSNKVTEKGKDVELRCDPISGHTALYWYRQSLGQGLEFLIYFQGNSAPDKSGLPSDRFSAERTGGSVSTLTIQRTQQEDSAVYLCASSLERGRALETQYFGPGTRLLVL.

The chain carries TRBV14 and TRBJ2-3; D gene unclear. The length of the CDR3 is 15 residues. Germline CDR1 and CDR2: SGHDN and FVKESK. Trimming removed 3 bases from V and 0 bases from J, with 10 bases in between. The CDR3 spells CASSQSKPSTDTQYF. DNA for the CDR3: TGTGCCAGCAGCCAGTCTAAGCCTAGCACAGATACGCAGTATTTT.

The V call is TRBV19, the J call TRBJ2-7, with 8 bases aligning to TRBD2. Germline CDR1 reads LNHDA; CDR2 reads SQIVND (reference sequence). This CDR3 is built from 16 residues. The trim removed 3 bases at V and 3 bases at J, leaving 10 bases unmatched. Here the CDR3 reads CASSMPLSGANYEQYF. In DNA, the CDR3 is TGTGCCAGTAGTATGCCTCTTAGCGGGGCCAACTACGAGCAGTACTTC.

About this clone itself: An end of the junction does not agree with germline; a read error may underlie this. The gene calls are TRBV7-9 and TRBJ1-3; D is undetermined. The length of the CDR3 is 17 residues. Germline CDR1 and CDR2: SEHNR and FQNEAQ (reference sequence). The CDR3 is CASSLDLRRVDGNTIYF. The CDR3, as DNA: TGTGCTAGCAGCTTAGATTTGAGGAGAGTTGATGGAAACACCATATATTTT.

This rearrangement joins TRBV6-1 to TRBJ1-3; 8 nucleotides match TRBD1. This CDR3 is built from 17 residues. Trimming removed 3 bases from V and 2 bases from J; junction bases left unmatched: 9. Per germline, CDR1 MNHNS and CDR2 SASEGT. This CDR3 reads CASSELGQGAPGNTIYF. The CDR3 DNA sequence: TGTGCCAGCAGTGAGTTAGGACAGGGAGCGCCTGGAAACACCATATATTTT.

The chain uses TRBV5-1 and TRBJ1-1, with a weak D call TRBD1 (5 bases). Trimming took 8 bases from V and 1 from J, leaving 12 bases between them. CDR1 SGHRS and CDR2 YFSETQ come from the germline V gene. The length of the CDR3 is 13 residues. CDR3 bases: TGCGCCAGTGGCAGGGTCGGGAACACTGAAGCTTTCTTT. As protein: CASGRVGNTEAFF.

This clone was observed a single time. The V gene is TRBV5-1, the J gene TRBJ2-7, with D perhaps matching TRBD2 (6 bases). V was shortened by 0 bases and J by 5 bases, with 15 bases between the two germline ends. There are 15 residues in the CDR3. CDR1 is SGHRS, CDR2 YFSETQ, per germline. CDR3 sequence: CASSLAGTRRNEQYF. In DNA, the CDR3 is TGCGCCAGCAGCTTGGCGGGGACTCGGCGGAACGAGCAGTACTTC.

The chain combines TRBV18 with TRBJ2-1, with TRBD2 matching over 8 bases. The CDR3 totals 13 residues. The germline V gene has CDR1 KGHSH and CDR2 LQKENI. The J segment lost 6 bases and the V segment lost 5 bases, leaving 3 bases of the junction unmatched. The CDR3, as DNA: TGTGCCAGCTCAATAGGGACTAGCAATGAGCAGTTCTTC. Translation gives CASSIGTSNEQFF.

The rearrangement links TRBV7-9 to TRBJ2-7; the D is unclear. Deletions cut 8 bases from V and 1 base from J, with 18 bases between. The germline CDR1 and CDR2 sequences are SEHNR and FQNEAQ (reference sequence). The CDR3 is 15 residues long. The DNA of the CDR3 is TGTGCCAGCCCCCCCGGGTTAGTCGGGTCCTACGAGCAGTACTTC. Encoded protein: CASPPGLVGSYEQYF.

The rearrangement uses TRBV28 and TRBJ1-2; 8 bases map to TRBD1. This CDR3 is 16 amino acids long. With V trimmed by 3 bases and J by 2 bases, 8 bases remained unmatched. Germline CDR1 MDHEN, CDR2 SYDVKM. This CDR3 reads CASSFGAGGINYGYTF. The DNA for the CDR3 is TGTGCCAGCAGTTTTGGAGCAGGGGGCATCAACTATGGCTACACCTTC.

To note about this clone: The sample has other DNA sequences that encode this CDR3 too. CDR3 in amino acids: CASSQDRLAGSYEQYF. The CDR3 bases are TGCGCCAGCAGCCAAGATCGACTAGCGGGTTCCTACGAGCAGTACTTC. The chain links TRBV4-3 to TRBJ2-7, with 10 bases aligning to TRBD2. Germline values: CDR1 LGHNA, CDR2 YSLEER. V was pared by 0 bases and J by 1 base, with 3 bases of the junction left unmatched. This CDR3 has 16 amino acids.